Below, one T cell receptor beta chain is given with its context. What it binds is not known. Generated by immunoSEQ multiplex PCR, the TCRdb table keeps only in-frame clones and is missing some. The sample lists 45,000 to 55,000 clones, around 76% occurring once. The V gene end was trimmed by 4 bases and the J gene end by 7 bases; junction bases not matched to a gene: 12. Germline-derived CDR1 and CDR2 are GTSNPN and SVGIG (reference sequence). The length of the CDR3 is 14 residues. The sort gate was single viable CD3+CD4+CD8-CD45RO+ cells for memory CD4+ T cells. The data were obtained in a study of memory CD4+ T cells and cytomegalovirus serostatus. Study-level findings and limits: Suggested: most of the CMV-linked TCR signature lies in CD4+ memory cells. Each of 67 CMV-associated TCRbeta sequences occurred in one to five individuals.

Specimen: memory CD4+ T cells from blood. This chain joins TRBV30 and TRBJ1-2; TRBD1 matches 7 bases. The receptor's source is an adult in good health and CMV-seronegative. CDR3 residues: CAWIPTGQDTGYTF. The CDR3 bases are TGTGCCTGGATCCCGACCGGACAGGATACTGGCTACACCTTC.